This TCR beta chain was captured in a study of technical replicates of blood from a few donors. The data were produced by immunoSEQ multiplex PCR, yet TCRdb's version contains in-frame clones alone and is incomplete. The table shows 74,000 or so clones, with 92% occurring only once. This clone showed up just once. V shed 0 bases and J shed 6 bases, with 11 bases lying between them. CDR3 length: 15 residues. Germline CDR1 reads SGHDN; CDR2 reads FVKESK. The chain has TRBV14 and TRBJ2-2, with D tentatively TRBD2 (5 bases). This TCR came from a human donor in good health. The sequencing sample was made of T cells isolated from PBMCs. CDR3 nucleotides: TGTGCCAGCAGCCAAGATACTAGACGGTCCGGGGAGCTGTTTTTT. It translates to CASSQDTRRSGELFF.